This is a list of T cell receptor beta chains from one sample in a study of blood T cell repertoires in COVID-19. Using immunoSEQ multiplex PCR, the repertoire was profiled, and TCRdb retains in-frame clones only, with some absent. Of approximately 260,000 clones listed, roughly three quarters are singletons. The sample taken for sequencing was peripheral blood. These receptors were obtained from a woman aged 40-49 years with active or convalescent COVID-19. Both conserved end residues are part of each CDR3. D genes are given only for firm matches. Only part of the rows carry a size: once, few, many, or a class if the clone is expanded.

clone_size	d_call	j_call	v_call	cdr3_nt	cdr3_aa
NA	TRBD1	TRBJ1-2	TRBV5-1	TGCGCCAGCAGCCCGAGGACAGGGGACTATGGCTACACCTTC	CASSPRTGDYGYTF
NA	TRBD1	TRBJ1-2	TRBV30	TGTGCCTGGACGCCCCGGGACAGTGTTGGCTACACCTTC	CAWTPRDSVGYTF
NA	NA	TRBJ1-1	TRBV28	TGTGCCAGCAGTTTACCGGTGAACACTGAAGCTTTCTTT	CASSLPVNTEAFF
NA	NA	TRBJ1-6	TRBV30	TGTGCCCCCCCGGGGGGGTCTAGTTCACCCCTCCACTTT	CAPPGGSSSPLHF
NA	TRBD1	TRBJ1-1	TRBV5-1	TGCGCCAGCAGGGTAATGTACAGGGGGAGGAACACTGAAGCTTTCTTT	CASRVMYRGRNTEAFF
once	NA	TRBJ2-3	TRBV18	TGTGCCAGCTCACCGCCCCTCGGACAGAGCACAGATACGCAGTATTTT	CASSPPLGQSTDTQYF
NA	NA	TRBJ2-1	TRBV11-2	TGTGCCAGCAGCTTAGTTCAGGGTGAGCAGTTCTTC	CASSLVQGEQFF
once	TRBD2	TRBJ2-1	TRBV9	TGTGCCAGCAGCCTCACGGGCGGGGGGCCTTACAATGAGCAGTTCTTC	CASSLTGGGPYNEQFF
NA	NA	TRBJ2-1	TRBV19	TGTGCCAGTAGTATAGGTGGAGGGTTCACCAGTATCGATGAGCAGTTCTTC	CASSIGGGFTSIDEQFF
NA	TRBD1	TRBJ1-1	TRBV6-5	TGTGCCAGCAGCCAAGGACAGGGGGCTTTCTTT	CASSQGQGAFF
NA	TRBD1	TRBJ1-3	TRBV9	TGTGCCAGCAGCCAACGCCGGGACAGGGTTTTCAGGCCCTCTCATTCTGGAAACACCATATATTTT	CASSQRRDRVFRPSHSGNTIYF
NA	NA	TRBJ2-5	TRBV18	TGTGCCAGCTCACCCGGTAGCAACCAAGAGACCCAGTACTTC	CASSPGSNQETQYF
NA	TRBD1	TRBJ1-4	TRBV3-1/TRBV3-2	TGTGCCAGCAGCCAAGTGGACAGGGGTAATGAAAAACTGTTTTTT	CASSQVDRGNEKLFF
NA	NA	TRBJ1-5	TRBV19	TGTGCCAGTATGGGGACACCGAATCAGCCCCAGCATTTT	CASMGTPNQPQHF
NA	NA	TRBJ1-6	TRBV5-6	TGTGCCAGCAGCCCCAAGGAGGCCCTCCACTTT	CASSPKEALHF
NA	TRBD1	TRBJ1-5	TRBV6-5	TGTGCCAGCACCACAAGGGACAGGCGCAATCAGCCCCAGCATTTT	CASTTRDRRNQPQHF
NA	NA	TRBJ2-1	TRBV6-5	TGTGCCAGCAGTTACGAGGGGGGGAATTCCTACAATGAGCAGTTCTTC	CASSYEGGNSYNEQFF
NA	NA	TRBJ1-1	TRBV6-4	TGTGCCAGCAGTGATCCCGGCACTGAAGCTTTCTTT	CASSDPGTEAFF
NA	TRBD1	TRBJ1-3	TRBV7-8	TGTGCCAGCACCCCGACAGGGCCCTCTGGAAACACCATATATTTT	CASTPTGPSGNTIYF
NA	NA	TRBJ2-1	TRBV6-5	TGTGCCAGCAGCGGCGGGATCACCTCCTACAATGAGCAGTTCTTC	CASSGGITSYNEQFF
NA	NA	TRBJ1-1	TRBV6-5	TGTGCCAGCAGTACGACAGGAGAGGGGCGAGCTTTCTTT	CASSTTGEGRAFF
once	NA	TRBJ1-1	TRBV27	TGTGCCAGCAGTTTATATCCATGGGAGAGTGACGCTGAAGCTTTCTTT	CASSLYPWESDAEAFF
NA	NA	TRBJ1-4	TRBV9	TGTGCCAGCAGCCCCCCCCCTCCGAGTGAAAAACTGTTTTTT	CASSPPPPSEKLFF
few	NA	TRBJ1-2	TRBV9	TGTGCCAGCAGCGTAAATGGACAGTCCTTCTATGGCTACACCTTC	CASSVNGQSFYGYTF
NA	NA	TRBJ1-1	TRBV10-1	TGCGCCAGCAGTGAGTACACCAGCGGAGAAGCTTTCTTT	CASSEYTSGEAFF